This T cell receptor (beta chain) was captured by sequencing in a study of cytomegalovirus exposure and HLA in healthy donors. As for the study in general: HLA-typed donors were the source of about 85 million unique TCRs held in an early data release.

The PCR made use of 60 Vbeta and 13 Jbeta primers. The repertoire was sequenced with immunoSEQ multiplex PCR; TCRdb's copy has only in-frame clones and lacks some. Altogether roughly 120,000 clones are present, around 64% being singletons, with the ten largest covering 2% to 2.5%. V lost 0 bases and J 0 bases, leaving 18 bases between the germline ends. From germline, CDR1 is SGHKS and CDR2 YYEKEE (reference sequence). This CDR3 comprises 18 residues. V usage is TRBV5-5 and J usage is TRBJ1-1, with unresolved D. This clonotype was sampled from a woman in her 30s in good health and CMV-seronegative. The sequencing sample was made of PBMCs. The CDR3 here is CASSLAFNRELMNTEAFF. CDR3 sequence (DNA): TGTGCCAGCAGCTTGGCCTTTAACAGAGAGTTGATGAACACTGAAGCTTTCTTT.